This paragraph reports one TCR beta chain. The Seattle patients, enrolled during active infection, were followed longitudinally. This CDR3 comprises 18 residues. After removal of 1 base from V and 2 bases from J, the junction contained 10 bases not matched to a gene. The germline gives CDR1 SGDLS, CDR2 YYNGEE. This entry is derived from a study of blood T cell repertoires in COVID-19. As for the study in general: PBMCs, B-cell-depleted T cells, or T cells provided the cDNA or gDNA that made up the material.

The authors' processing: Estimated nucleated cell counts came from reference gene primer amplification. This table comes from immunoSEQ multiplex PCR, and its TCRdb copy is limited to in-frame clones, with some not included. That table is the source of V, J and clone size, and D and trimming were worked out from the DNA. The sample lists more than 150,000 clones, 90% to 95% occurring once. The source material was peripheral blood. The chain recombines TRBV9 with TRBJ2-2; 8 bases fit TRBD2. This receptor was obtained from a young man with COVID-19, enrolled during active disease. The CDR3, as DNA: TGTGCCAGCAGCGTACTCGGCCCTAGCGGGTTTAACACCGGGGAGCTGTTTTTT. It encodes CASSVLGPSGFNTGELFF.